This TCR beta chain was captured by sequencing in a study of cytotoxic CD8 clonotypes in ibrutinib-treated CLL. Overall study: The authors obtained response samples at a median of approximately 12 months of treatment, range 6 to 36. Mean per-sample yields comprised 255,043 productive templates and fewer than 95,000 productive rearrangements.

The study, taken as a whole, reports: Collection times varied between progressing and sustained-remission patients.

Frozen PBMC stocks contributed about 1.8 micrograms of genomic DNA to the TCR beta libraries. Trimming took 0 bases from V and 7 from J, leaving 7 bases between them. CDR1 LNHDA and CDR2 SQIVND come from the germline V gene (reference sequence). This CDR3 has 13 residues. Regarding this clone: What it binds is unknown.

The protocol was immunoSEQ multiplex PCR, while the TCRdb copy is restricted to in-frame clones and leaves out a portion. The data show some 92,000 clones, 70% to 80% seen once. This clonotype originated in a human donor with chronic lymphocytic leukemia. Material: PBMCs, obtained after 24 months of ibrutinib treatment. The chain has TRBV19 and TRBJ1-5, with a possible D match to TRBD1 (6 bases). As DNA, the CDR3 is TGTGCCAGTAGTATAGACAGGGGACAGCCCCAGCATTTT. Amino acids: CASSIDRGQPQHF.